This entry lists 6 T cell receptor beta chains sequenced from one sample in a study of T cell changes during pregnancy in multiple sclerosis. Some clones are missing from TCRdb's copy, which holds only in-frame ones; the method was immunoSEQ multiplex PCR. The sample shows 28,000 or so clones, 88% of them seen only once. The specimen comprised CD8+ T cells from peripheral blood mononuclear cells, sampled in the second trimester of pregnancy. These receptors were collected from a female donor with multiple sclerosis, enrolled in a pregnancy study.

As for this clone: A junction end diverges from the germline sequence, so it may reflect a read error. The genes are TRBV7-7 and TRBJ2-5; D is ambiguous. CDR3 length: 13 residues. Per germline, CDR1 SSHAT and CDR2 FNYEAQ (reference sequence). This CDR3 is CASSQSPEETQYF. The CDR3 coding sequence is TGTGCTAGCAGCCAATCACCGGAGGAGACCCAGTACTTC.

The gene calls are TRBV6-1 and TRBJ2-7; possibly TRBD1 for D (6 bases). The CDR3 totals 15 residues. Germline V lookup: CDR1 MNHNS, CDR2 SASEGT. The V gene lost 2 bases and the J gene lost 5 bases, with 16 bases spanning the gap. CDR3: CASSETSGTYDEQYF. CDR3 DNA: TGTGCCAGCAGTGAAACTTCCGGGACATATGACGAGCAGTACTTC.

The chain links TRBV6-6 to TRBJ2-1; TRBD2 matches at 10 bases. Germline-derived CDR1 and CDR2 are MNHNY and SVGAGI (reference sequence). This CDR3 region has 15 residues. J lost 6 bases, V lost 6 bases, and 8 bases had no gene match. This chain's CDR3 is CASSLVVAGGNEQFF. The CDR3 nucleotides read TGTGCCAGCAGCCTCGTGGTAGCGGGGGGCAATGAGCAGTTCTTC.

The V and J genes are TRBV14 and TRBJ1-2, with a tentative D call TRBD1 (6 bases). The V gene's germline CDR1 is SGHDN and CDR2 FVKESK. The ends were cut back, 5 bases at V and 5 bases at J, with 12 bases in the middle. The CDR3 contains 13 residues. CDR3 nucleotides: TGTGCCAGCAGCTTGCCCGGACAGTATGGCTACACCTTC. The encoded protein is CASSLPGQYGYTF.

The rearrangement uses TRBV10-1 and TRBJ2-7; weak D call: TRBD1 (6 bases). Germline loops: CDR1 WNHNN, CDR2 SYGVQD (reference sequence). The V gene lost 7 bases and the J gene lost 3 bases, with 13 bases spanning the gap. The CDR3 consists of 13 residues. The CDR3 DNA follows: TGCGCCAGCACCCAGGGGATCGGCTACGAGCAGTACTTC. This encodes CASTQGIGYEQYF.

This chain joins TRBV30 and TRBJ2-4; TRBD2 might be the D (5 bases). With 0 bases removed from V and 0 bases from J, the gap between germline ends came to 9 bases. The CDR3 has 15 amino acids. Germline CDR1 is GTSNPN and CDR2 is SVGIG (reference sequence). DNA of the CDR3: TGTGCCTGGAGTGTCGCCGGGATAGCCAAAAACATTCAGTACTTC. Translated: CAWSVAGIAKNIQYF.